The rows below give T cell receptor beta chains drawn from one sample of a study of OX40 agonist ivuxolimab in advanced cancers. Sequencing was performed with immunoSEQ multiplex PCR; in TCRdb, only in-frame clones are kept and a portion is missing. The sample includes under 85,000 clones, roughly 84% of them seen just once. Sample: CD4+ or CD8+ T cells sorted from blood, taken in a trial of the OX40 agonist ivuxolimab. The origin of the receptors is an adult with an advanced solid tumor such as melanoma, head and neck, liver or kidney cancer. The CDR3 runs from the conserved cysteine through the conserved F or W. Each record gives: clone size, J gene, V gene, D gene, CDR3 DNA, CDR3 protein. D genes are given only for firm matches. Only part of the rows carry a size: once, few, many, or a class if the clone is expanded.

. | TRBJ2-5 | TRBV19 | . | TGTGCCAGTAGTAAGGGCCAGGGCGGGGAGACCCAGTACTTC | CASSKGQGGETQYF
. | TRBJ1-2 | TRBV10-3 | . | TGTGCCATCAGTGACGGCAGACTTCACTATGGCTACACCTTC | CAISDGRLHYGYTF
. | TRBJ2-7 | TRBV9 | TRBD2 | TGTGCCAGCAGCGTAGCTCCTAGCGGGGACTACGAGCAGTACTTC | CASSVAPSGDYEQYF
once | TRBJ2-7 | TRBV7-9 | . | TGTGCCAGCAGCTTAAAGGGCGCGGCGATAGTTCATTACGAGCAGTACTTC | CASSLKGAAIVHYEQYF
. | TRBJ2-3 | TRBV7-9 | . | TGTGCCAGCAGCTTAGGGCTCGACACGGCCACAGATACGCAGTATTTT | CASSLGLDTATDTQYF
. | TRBJ1-1 | TRBV19 | . | TGTGCCAGTACCATAGGAGGATCTGAAGCTTTCTTT | CASTIGGSEAFF
. | TRBJ1-4 | TRBV25-1 | . | TGTGCCAGCAGTGAGGGGGGAGGTGAAAAACTGTTTTTT | CASSEGGGEKLFF
. | TRBJ2-7 | TRBV11-3 | TRBD2 | TGTGCCAGCAGTATAGGGAGGGCTTACGAGCAGTACTTC | CASSIGRAYEQYF
. | TRBJ1-6 | TRBV7-9 | . | TGTGCCAGCAGCTTGTCAGCCCACGACCTCCACTTT | CASSLSAHDLHF
. | TRBJ1-5 | TRBV9 | . | TGTGCCAGCAGCGTAGCTTTGAATCAGCCCCAGCATTTT | CASSVALNQPQHF
. | TRBJ2-5 | TRBV7-9 | TRBD2 | TGTGCCAGCAGCCGAGAGGTAGCGGGGTATCAAGAGACCCAGTACTTC | CASSREVAGYQETQYF
. | TRBJ1-4 | TRBV4-1 | . | TGCGCCAGCTCCCCGATGACTGGAGGGCATGAAAAACTGTTTTTT | CASSPMTGGHEKLFF
. | TRBJ2-7 | TRBV6-5 | TRBD1 | TGTGCCAGCAGTCGACCGGGACAGGGTCGCCACTTC | CASSRPGQGRHF
. | TRBJ1-2 | TRBV19 | TRBD1 | TGTGCCAGTAGTACCCCGGGACAGCCCTTCTATGGCTACACCTTC | CASSTPGQPFYGYTF
. | TRBJ1-6 | TRBV6-6 | TRBD1 | TGTGCCAGCAGTTCACGACAGGGCTATAATTCACCCCTCCACTTT | CASSSRQGYNSPLHF
. | TRBJ1-4 | TRBV7-8 | TRBD1 | TGTGCCAGCAGTTATAACAGGGGGCACGAAAAACTGTTTTTT | CASSYNRGHEKLFF
. | TRBJ1-1 | TRBV5-1 | . | TGCGCCAGCAGCTTGGCCCCAGCGAACACTGAAGCTTTCTTT | CASSLAPANTEAFF
. | TRBJ1-1 | TRBV5-1 | TRBD1 | TGCGCCAGCAGCTTGGGCCTCGGACAGGGGAACACTGAAGCTTTCTTT | CASSLGLGQGNTEAFF
few | TRBJ1-2 | TRBV10-3 | . | TGTGCCATCAGTGAGTCGGAGGGAGTCTATGGCTACACCTTC | CAISESEGVYGYTF
once | TRBJ1-3 | TRBV5-1 | . | TGCGCCAGCAGCTTGGAAGGGGAAAACACCATATATTTT | CASSLEGENTIYF
once | TRBJ2-1 | TRBV19 | . | TGTGCCAGTAGCCTACGTCCGGACACTTACAATGAGCAGTTCTTC | CASSLRPDTYNEQFF
. | TRBJ2-7 | TRBV4-1 | . | TGCGCCAGCAGCCATCGTATAGGAGTGTACGAGCAGTACTTC | CASSHRIGVYEQYF
. | TRBJ2-5 | TRBV6-5 | . | TGTGCCAGCAGTTACGGCCAAGCTAGGGAGACCCAGTACTTC | CASSYGQARETQYF
. | TRBJ1-6 | TRBV6-5 | TRBD1 | TGTGCCAGCAGTTTACAACAGGGGAGGAACTCACCCCTCCACTTT | CASSLQQGRNSPLHF
. | TRBJ2-3 | TRBV7-6 | . | TGTGCCAGCAGCGAAGGGGGCGGGGGCACAGATACGCAGTATTTT | CASSEGGGGTDTQYF
. | TRBJ1-1 | TRBV6-1 | . | TGTGCCAGCATAAGGAGGAACACTGAAGCTTTCTTT | CASIRRNTEAFF
. | TRBJ2-4 | TRBV18 | . | TGTGCCAGCTCACCAGCCGGGGACGGAAACATTCAGTACTTC | CASSPAGDGNIQYF
medium-sized | TRBJ1-6 | TRBV29-1 | . | TGCAGCGTCGGGGAGCAGTATAATTCACCCCTCCACTTT | CSVGEQYNSPLHF
. | TRBJ2-7 | TRBV27 | . | TGTGCCAGCAGCGGACTACGGCAGGGGGTTTACGAGCAGTACTTC | CASSGLRQGVYEQYF
once | TRBJ2-3 | TRBV7-9 | . | TGTGCCAGCAGAGGAGAGGGGGATACGCAGTATTTT | CASRGEGDTQYF
. | TRBJ1-5 | TRBV6-6 | . | TGTGCCAGCAGTTACTCGAAGGGCAGTAATCAGCCCCAGCATTTT | CASSYSKGSNQPQHF
few | TRBJ1-5 | TRBV29-1 | . | TGCAGCGTTGGGATGGGGACGGGAAATCAGCCCCAGCATTTT | CSVGMGTGNQPQHF
. | TRBJ2-6 | TRBV4-3 | . | TGCGCCAGCAGCCACAGTGTCAACTCTGGGGCCAACGTCCTGACTTTC | CASSHSVNSGANVLTF
. | TRBJ1-1 | TRBV5-1 | . | TGCGCCAGCAGCTTGGGACGGACTCCTCAAACAAACACTGAAGCTTTCTTT | CASSLGRTPQTNTEAFF
. | TRBJ2-3 | TRBV5-1 | TRBD2 | TGCGCCAGCAGCAGGGAGGGAGCAGATACGCAGTATTTT | CASSREGADTQYF
. | TRBJ1-2 | TRBV2 | . | TGTGCCAGCAGGGTCCAGACAGGTTATGGCTACACCTTC | CASRVQTGYGYTF
. | TRBJ1-1 | TRBV7-8 | . | TGTGCCAGCAGCTTAGCCCAAGAAGCTTTCTTT | CASSLAQEAFF
. | TRBJ2-7 | TRBV10-3 | . | TGTGCCATCAGGGACGGGTTCGGCTCCTACGAGCAGTACTTC | CAIRDGFGSYEQYF
. | TRBJ1-5 | TRBV5-4 | . | TGTGCCAGCAGCTTAGAGGGAACCAATCAGCCCCAGCATTTT | CASSLEGTNQPQHF
. | TRBJ1-6 | TRBV25-1 | TRBD1 | TGTGCCAGCGGGTACAGGGGGGGGAATTCACCCCTCCACTTT | CASGYRGGNSPLHF
. | TRBJ2-7 | TRBV5-4 | . | TGTGCCAGCAGCCTCGAAGCCGAGCAGTACTTC | CASSLEAEQYF
. | TRBJ1-2 | TRBV18 | . | TGTGCCAGCTCACCGGGTCGTGAATACTATGGCTACACCTTC | CASSPGREYYGYTF
few | TRBJ1-2 | TRBV29-1 | TRBD1 | TGCAGCGTTGGGGACAGGCCCTACGGCTACACCTTC | CSVGDRPYGYTF
. | TRBJ1-2 | TRBV25-1 | . | TGTGCCAGCAGTCTGATTGAGGGAATAGGCTACACCTTC | CASSLIEGIGYTF
. | TRBJ1-4 | TRBV10-3 | . | TGTGCCATCAGTCCCGGGGCGGCTAATGAAAAACTGTTTTTT | CAISPGAANEKLFF
. | TRBJ2-7 | TRBV5-6 | . | TGTGCCAGCAGCTTGGGGGTTCAGGGCGAGCAGTACTTC | CASSLGVQGEQYF
. | TRBJ1-4 | TRBV9 | TRBD1 | TGTGCCAGCAGCGGACAGGGGGCGCGAGAAAAACTGTTTTTT | CASSGQGAREKLFF
. | TRBJ2-1 | TRBV5-4 | . | TGTGCCAGCAGCGGAAGGACAGCCGGTTCCCCCAATGAGCAGTTCTTC | CASSGRTAGSPNEQFF
. | TRBJ1-4 | TRBV2 | . | TGTGCCAGCAGTGACACGGAAGGCACTAATGAAAAACTGTTTTTT | CASSDTEGTNEKLFF
. | TRBJ2-3 | TRBV19 | TRBD1 | TGTGCCAGTAGCAATCAGGGGGTTGGTACAGATACGCAGTATTTT | CASSNQGVGTDTQYF
. | TRBJ1-1 | TRBV6-5 | . | TGTGCCAGCAGGAAAGGCAACACTGAAGCTTTCTTT | CASRKGNTEAFF
. | TRBJ2-7 | TRBV4-3 | . | TGCGCCAGCAGCCAAAACGCGGGCCTTAGCTCCTACGAGCAGTACTTC | CASSQNAGLSSYEQYF
once | TRBJ2-7 | TRBV5-1 | . | TGCGCCAGCAGCAACTCGACATACTCCTACGAGCAGTACTTC | CASSNSTYSYEQYF
. | TRBJ2-5 | TRBV5-3 | . | TGTGCCAGATCCAACCAAGAGACCCAGTACTTC | CARSNQETQYF